One sample yielded the 22 T cell receptor beta chains listed below, sequenced in a study of CD8 T cells in Susac syndrome. RNA was extracted with the RNeasy kit, and a quantity of 0.5 to 1 ug was reverse transcribed using random hexamers. TCRdb fed the immunoSEQ multiplex PCR reads into MiXCR, producing one record per CDR3 protein. The sample includes about 120,000 distinct CDR3 sequences, 96% of them seen just once. The sample taken for sequencing was CD4+ T cells from PBMCs. Receptors were obtained from a human donor with Susac syndrome.

Here the CDR3 DNA reads TGCGCCAGCCGGCGGGAAACTAGCACAGATACGCAGTATTTT. Residues: CASRRETSTDTQYF. This chain links TRBV5-1 with TRBJ2-3, with D possibly matching TRBD2 (6 bases). Deletions cut 7 bases from V and 0 bases from J, with 12 bases between. Germline CDR1 and CDR2: SGHRS and YFSETQ. The CDR3 consists of 14 residues.

The V and J genes are TRBV5-5 and TRBJ2-7, with 12 positions matching TRBD1. Germline lookup yields CDR1 SGHKS and CDR2 YYEKEE (reference sequence). CDR3 length: 18 amino acids. V lost 4 bases to trimming and J lost 0 bases; unmatched junction nucleotides: 11. The CDR3 DNA reads TGTGCCAGCAGCCCTTTTGCCGGGACAGGGGGCTCCTCCTACGAGCAGTACTTC. This sequence encodes CASSPFAGTGGSSYEQYF. Complete variable domain (other parts from reference TRBV5-5 and TRBJ2-7): DAGVTQSPTHLIKTRGQQVTLRCSPISGHKSVSWYQQVLGQGPQFIFQYYEKEERGRGNFPDRFSARQFPNYSSELNVNALLLGDSALYLCASSPFAGTGGSSYEQYFGPGTRLTVT.

The J gene is TRBJ2-3, the V gene TRBV29-1, with 7 nucleotides matching TRBD2. The V and J ends lost 6 bases and 2 bases, in that order; junction bases with no gene match: 5. Germline loops: CDR1 SQVTM, CDR2 ANQGSEA. CDR3 length: 13 amino acids. Here the CDR3 DNA reads TGCAGCGTATCCGGGACTATCACAGATACGCAGTATTTT. Translating gives CSVSGTITDTQYF.

The rearrangement joins TRBV7-2 to TRBJ2-1; D is unresolved. Trimming cost V 4 bases and J 4 bases, with 8 bases left between them. The germline V gene encodes CDR1 SGHTA and CDR2 FQGNSA. CDR3 length: 13 amino acids. The CDR3 sequence is CASSYQPYNEQFF. The CDR3 DNA reads as TGTGCCAGCAGCTACCAACCTTACAATGAGCAGTTCTTC.

The chain employs TRBV29-1 and TRBJ1-1, with TRBD1 matching 12 bases. The CDR3 is 16 residues long. Germline V lookup: CDR1 SQVTM, CDR2 ANQGSEA. With 1 base clipped from V and 3 bases from J, the junction kept 6 bases outside the gene matches. The CDR3 sequence: CSVEGGTGGSYTEAFF. CDR3 DNA sequence: TGCAGCGTTGAAGGAGGGACAGGGGGCTCGTACACTGAAGCTTTCTTT.

This rearrangement joins TRBV3-1 to TRBJ2-1; the match to TRBD2 covers 15 bases. Losses at the gene ends were 4 bases for V and 7 bases for J; bases not matched to a gene: 14. This CDR3 is 19 amino acids long. CDR1 and CDR2 (germline): LGHDT, YNNKEL (reference sequence). CDR3: CASSLPGLAGGPGRNEQFF. For the CDR3, the DNA is TGTGCCAGCAGCCTCCCTGGACTAGCGGGAGGGCCGGGTCGGAATGAGCAGTTCTTC.

J is TRBJ2-1 and V is TRBV7-2; D is uncertain. V was shortened by 4 bases and J by 0 bases, with 7 bases between the two germline ends. Germline CDR1 and CDR2: SGHTA and FQGNSA. The CDR3 is 14 amino acids. For the CDR3, the DNA is TGTGCCAGCAGCTACATTCCCTCCTACAATGAGCAGTTCTTC. It translates to CASSYIPSYNEQFF.

The genes are TRBV2 and TRBJ2-1; maybe TRBD2 (6 bases). The germline gives CDR1 SNHLY, CDR2 FYNNEI. The CDR3 runs 15 residues. V was clipped by 3 bases and J by 8 bases, with 17 bases between them. The CDR3: CASSDIGRAGHEQFF. As DNA, the CDR3 is TGTGCCAGCAGTGATATAGGGAGAGCGGGCCATGAGCAGTTCTTC.

The CDR3 spells CASSHGTGAYLSYEQYF. The CDR3 coding sequence is TGTGCCAGCAGCCACGGGACAGGGGCGTACCTATCCTACGAGCAGTACTTC. This sequence joins TRBV12-3 or TRBV12-4 and TRBJ2-7, with 10 nucleotides matching TRBD1. This CDR3 is built from 17 residues. V lost 6 bases and J lost 1; bases outside the gene matches: 12.

The rearrangement links TRBV18 to TRBJ2-5; D remains unclear. Germline V CDR1 and CDR2: KGHSH, LQKENI. CDR3 size: 10 residues. The V and J ends lost 8 bases and 2 bases respectively, with 3 bases between them. The CDR3 protein is CASNQETQYF. CDR3 nucleotides: TGTGCCAGCAATCAAGAGACCCAGTACTTC. The complete variable domain, with remaining parts taken from reference TRBV18 and TRBJ2-5, reads NAGVMQNPRHLVRRRGQEARLRCSPMKGHSHVYWYRQLPEEGLKFMVYLQKENIIDESGMPKERFSAEFPKEGPSILRIQQVVRGDSAAYFCASNQETQYFGPGTRLLVL.

V and J are TRBV5-1 and TRBJ2-1; 10 bases map to TRBD2. This CDR3 comprises 16 residues. V was pared by 1 base and J by 3 bases, with 4 bases of the junction left unmatched. CDR1 is SGHRS, CDR2 YFSETQ, per germline. This CDR3 reads CASSLPSGRFYNEQFF. In nucleotides, the CDR3 is TGCGCCAGCAGCTTGCCTAGCGGGAGATTCTACAATGAGCAGTTCTTC.

The rearrangement links TRBV9 to TRBJ2-1, with 7 positions matching TRBD1. This CDR3 comprises 15 residues. The J segment lost 6 bases and the V segment lost 2 bases, leaving 8 bases of the junction unmatched. Germline CDR1 is SGDLS and CDR2 is YYNGEE. The CDR3, as DNA: TGTGCCAGCAGCGTCGAGGGGGCGACAATCAATGAGCAGTTCTTC. It yields the protein CASSVEGATINEQFF.

In its sample, this clonotype was seen once. V usage is TRBV18 and J usage is TRBJ1-1; 7 bases align to TRBD1. V lost 6 bases to trimming and J lost 5 bases; unmatched junction nucleotides: 15. The CDR3 runs to 16 residues. Germline CDR1 KGHSH, CDR2 LQKENI. CDR3 bases: TGTGCCAGCTCTCGACAGGGCCAGATGGCAAAGACTGAAGCTTTCTTT. This gives the protein CASSRQGQMAKTEAFF.

V and J are TRBV7-9 and TRBJ2-3, with TRBD1 identical over 9 bases. The length of the CDR3 is 15 residues. CDR1 SEHNR and CDR2 FQNEAQ come from the germline V gene (reference sequence). V was pared by 5 bases and J by 2 bases, with 5 bases of the junction left unmatched. The CDR3 sequence is CASSRGQGITDTQYF. The DNA for the CDR3 is TGTGCCAGCAGCCGCGGACAGGGGATCACAGATACGCAGTATTTT.

V gene TRBV5-1 combines with J gene TRBJ1-2; D remains ambiguous. From germline, CDR1 is SGHRS and CDR2 YFSETQ. This CDR3 has 14 residues. Trimming removed 0 bases at V and 4 bases at J, with 10 bases between. The DNA for the CDR3 is TGCGCCAGCAGCTTGGAGAGGGCGATCTATGGCTACACCTTC. Amino acids: CASSLERAIYGYTF.

A single count supports this clonotype. The V and J genes are TRBV19 and TRBJ2-7, with 10 bases identical to TRBD1. The CDR3 extends over 15 amino acids. CDR1 and CDR2 from the germline V gene are LNHDA and SQIVND (reference sequence). The trim removed 4 bases at V and 3 bases at J, leaving 6 bases unmatched. The CDR3 sequence: CASSNPDRGSYEQYF. The CDR3 bases are TGTGCCAGTAGTAACCCGGACAGGGGGAGCTACGAGCAGTACTTC.

The rearrangement links TRBV7-9 to TRBJ2-3; no reliable D call. Germline CDR1 SEHNR, CDR2 FQNEAQ (reference sequence). Between the trimmed V and J ends, which lost 0 bases and 6 bases, there was a span of 7 bases. The CDR3 contains 13 residues. The CDR3 sequence: CASSLALVDTQYF. CDR3 nucleotides: TGTGCCAGCAGCTTAGCCCTGGTGGATACGCAGTATTTT. Combining the CDR3 with reference TRBV7-9 and TRBJ2-3 gives the whole variable domain DTGVSQNPRHKITKRGQNVTFRCDPISEHNRLYWYRQTLGQGPEFLTYFQNEAQLEKSRLLSDRFSAERPKGSFSTLEIQRTEQGDSAMYLCASSLALVDTQYFGPGTRLTVL.

V usage is TRBV20-1 and J usage is TRBJ2-5; 12 positions agree with TRBD2. The germline V gene encodes CDR1 DFQATT and CDR2 SNEGSKA (reference sequence). This CDR3 is built from 15 residues. V was pared by 6 bases and J by 5 bases, with 10 bases of the junction left unmatched. The CDR3 DNA reads TGCAGTGCCCCCCCGACTAGCGGGAGAGAGGAGACCCAGTACTTC. This sequence encodes CSAPPTSGREETQYF.

This chain joins TRBV30 and TRBJ2-3; tentatively, D is TRBD1 (7 bases). Germline V gene sequence: CDR1 GTSNPN, CDR2 SVGIG (reference sequence). V shed 2 bases and J shed 5 bases, with 8 bases lying between them. The CDR3 length is 12 residues. For the CDR3, the DNA is TGTGCCTGGAGTCAGGGGGGAGATACGCAGTATTTT. It specifies CAWSQGGDTQYF.

The chain links TRBV27 to TRBJ1-6; the D gene is possibly TRBD1 (6 bases). Germline lookup yields CDR1 MNHEY and CDR2 SMNVEV (reference sequence). Trimming took off 5 bases at V and 10 bases at J, with 18 bases between the two ends. The CDR3 contains 15 residues. DNA for the CDR3: TGTGCCAGCAGTCCCCAACAGGGAATCAGGTCACCCCTCCACTTT. It specifies CASSPQQGIRSPLHF.

The chain couples TRBV4-1 to TRBJ2-7, with TRBD1 matching over 10 bases. This CDR3 comprises 17 residues. The V and J ends lost 1 base and 3 bases, in that order; junction bases with no gene match: 9. Germline loops: CDR1 MGHRA, CDR2 YSYEKL. CDR3 protein: CASSQGFAGQGRYEQYF. CDR3 DNA sequence: TGCGCCAGCAGCCAAGGATTTGCGGGACAGGGGCGCTACGAGCAGTACTTC.

This clonotype was seen once. This chain joins TRBV5-5 and TRBJ2-5; D ambiguous. The germline CDR1 and CDR2 sequences are SGHKS and YYEKEE (reference sequence). The CDR3 extends over 14 amino acids. The ends were cut back, 4 bases at V and 3 bases at J, with 13 bases in the middle. The CDR3 nucleotides are TGTGCCAGCAGCCCCAGACTCCCTGAAGAGACCCAGTACTTC. Translated: CASSPRLPEETQYF.